This entry lists 17 T cell receptor beta chains sequenced from one sample in a study of technical replicates of blood from a handful of donors. The repertoire was sequenced with immunoSEQ multiplex PCR; TCRdb's copy has only in-frame clones and lacks some. The sample comprises about 76,000 clones, 65% to 90% of which are singletons, and roughly 4.8% rests with the top ten. Sequencing was performed on PBMCs. These receptor sequences come from a human donor in good health. Some clones in this sample may be carry-over from other donors' samples.

This chain links TRBV19 with TRBJ2-1; the match to TRBD2 covers 11 bases. Germline CDR1 reads LNHDA; CDR2 reads SQIVND (reference sequence). This CDR3 spans 16 amino acids. Trimming took 2 bases from V and 9 from J; bases not matched to a gene: 9. CDR3 protein: CASSIRLAGRFGEQFF. DNA of the CDR3: TGTGCCAGTAGTATACGACTAGCGGGGCGTTTTGGTGAGCAGTTCTTC.

V usage is TRBV2 and J usage is TRBJ2-7; TRBD1 matches 8 bases. The CDR3 covers 13 residues. CDR1 and CDR2 (germline): SNHLY, FYNNEI. The V segment lost 8 bases and the J segment 0 bases; nucleotides outside the gene matches: 3. The CDR3 DNA is TGTGCCAGCGCAGGACAGGGCTCCTACGAGCAGTACTTC. This translates into CASAGQGSYEQYF.

The chain carries TRBV18 and TRBJ2-7; 7 bases line up with TRBD2. This CDR3 has 15 residues. After removal of 3 bases from V and 6 bases from J, the junction contained 11 bases not matched to a gene. CDR1 and CDR2 (germline): KGHSH, LQKENI. The CDR3 loop is CASSPLGTTTTEQYF. The CDR3 bases are TGTGCCAGCTCACCGTTGGGGACTACCACGACCGAGCAGTACTTC.

The chain carries TRBV7-3 and TRBJ2-2; 7 bases fit TRBD1. This CDR3 spans 16 amino acids. Germline values: CDR1 SGHTA, CDR2 FQGTGA. The trim removed 0 bases at V and 6 bases at J, leaving 7 bases unmatched. The CDR3 reads CASSLTGTALPGELFF. The CDR3 nucleotides are TGTGCCAGCAGCTTAACCGGGACAGCCCTGCCCGGGGAGCTGTTTTTT.

The rearrangement joins TRBV10-3 to TRBJ2-7; TRBD2 matches at 9 bases. CDR1 is ENHRY, CDR2 SYGVKD, per germline. With V trimmed by 7 bases and J by 0 bases, 7 bases remained unmatched. The CDR3 loop spans 15 amino acids. CDR3 DNA sequence: TGTGCCATCACGGCGGGAGGGCCGAGCTCCTACGAGCAGTACTTC. It specifies CAITAGGPSSYEQYF.

This clone was seen only once. The rearrangement uses TRBV18 and TRBJ1-2; 11 bases line up with TRBD1. This CDR3 region has 15 residues. Germline CDR1 KGHSH, CDR2 LQKENI. The V gene end was trimmed by 4 bases and the J gene end by 3 bases; junction bases not matched to a gene: 4. In DNA form, the CDR3 reads TGTGCCAGCTCACAGGGACAGGGGGTCTACTATGGCTACACCTTC. Translated: CASSQGQGVYYGYTF.

The chain recombines TRBV7-9 with TRBJ2-7; D not resolved. Germline CDR1 is SEHNR and CDR2 is FQNEAQ (reference sequence). The CDR3 is made up of 13 amino acids. The germline V and J ends were trimmed by 0 bases and 5 bases, with 8 bases remaining between them. CDR3 nucleotides: TGTGCCAGCAGCTTAGCTCCGCAGGACGAGCAGTACTTC. Amino acids: CASSLAPQDEQYF.

The genes are TRBV5-1 and TRBJ2-3; 9 nucleotides agree with TRBD1. The length of the CDR3 is 16 residues. Unmatched junction bases numbered 7, after V lost 3 bases and J lost 2 bases. Germline-derived CDR1 and CDR2 are SGHRS and YFSETQ. The CDR3 nucleotides read TGCGCCAGCAGCTCGAGGACAGGGGCGCCCACAGATACGCAGTATTTT. Translated, it gives CASSSRTGAPTDTQYF.

The V call is TRBV2, the J call TRBJ2-1; 9 bases agree with TRBD2. The CDR3 sequence is 20 residues long. Trimming at V came to 10 bases and at J to 0 bases, leaving 22 bases not matched to a gene. Germline-derived CDR1 and CDR2 are SNHLY and FYNNEI. The CDR3 region has the DNA TGTGCCATCCGGACCATCCTAGCGGGGACAAATTACAGCTCCTACAATGAGCAGTTCTTC. Its translation: CAIRTILAGTNYSSYNEQFF.

The chain employs TRBV11-2 and TRBJ2-7; D not resolved. The CDR3 covers 12 residues. Trimming cost V 0 bases and J 4 bases, with 4 bases left between them. Germline V lookup: CDR1 SGHAT, CDR2 FQNNGV. CDR3 region: CASSLDRYEQYF. Written as DNA, the CDR3 is TGTGCCAGCAGCTTAGATCGTTACGAGCAGTACTTC. Based on the CDR3 plus reference TRBV11-2 and TRBJ2-7, the full variable domain is EAGVAQSPRYKIIEKRQSVAFWCNPISGHATLYWYQQILGQGPKLLIQFQNNGVVDDSQLPKDRFSAERLKGVDSTLKIQPAKLEDSAVYLCASSLDRYEQYFGPGTRLTVT.

This clone has a single count. The chain recombines TRBV2 with TRBJ2-1; D gene unclear. Trimming stripped 6 bases from V and 5 bases from J, with 11 bases between. CDR3 length: 13 amino acids. Germline loops: CDR1 SNHLY, CDR2 FYNNEI. CDR3 in DNA: TGTGCCAGCAGCGCCAACAACAACAATGAGCAGTTCTTC. Translating gives CASSANNNNEQFF.

This sequence joins TRBV4-3 and TRBJ2-2; 7 bases align to TRBD1. Per the germline V gene, CDR1 is LGHNA and CDR2 is YSLEER. The CDR3 spans 15 residues. After removal of 1 base from V and 1 base from J, the junction contained 0 bases not matched to a gene. The CDR3 nucleotides read TGCGCCAGCAGCCAAGGGACAGGGAACACCGGGGAGCTGTTTTTT. This sequence encodes CASSQGTGNTGELFF.

This clone is a singleton in its sample. This chain joins TRBV9 and TRBJ1-5; a possible D gene is TRBD1 (5 bases). Germline V gene sequence: CDR1 SGDLS, CDR2 YYNGEE. The CDR3 is 16 residues long. The CDR3 is CASLLGGREENQPQHF. The DNA for the CDR3 is TGTGCTAGCCTTTTGGGGGGTAGGGAGGAAAATCAGCCCCAGCATTTT.

The chain has TRBV4-1 and TRBJ2-4, with 8 positions matching TRBD2. V dropped 1 base and J dropped 6; count of bases not matched to a gene: 8. The CDR3 is 16 residues long. The germline gives CDR1 MGHRA, CDR2 YSYEKL. The chain's CDR3 is CASSQVVVAGPNIQYF. The CDR3 bases are TGCGCCAGCAGCCAAGTGGTGGTAGCGGGGCCAAACATTCAGTACTTC.

The chain uses TRBV10-3 and TRBJ1-6; unclear D gene. The CDR3 consists of 14 residues. Germline-derived CDR1 and CDR2 are ENHRY and SYGVKD. Trimming cost V 0 bases and J 7 bases, with 7 bases left between them. CDR3 region: CAISESEENSPLHF. The CDR3 bases are TGTGCCATCAGTGAGTCTGAGGAAAATTCACCCCTCCACTTT.

The chain recombines TRBV4-1 with TRBJ2-7, with 7 bases identical to TRBD1. V was clipped by 1 base and J by 2 bases; unmatched bases: 8. This CDR3 region has 16 residues. Germline CDR1 MGHRA, CDR2 YSYEKL. CDR3 sequence: CASSQVPGQITYEQYF. CDR3 sequence (DNA): TGCGCCAGCAGCCAAGTGCCGGGACAGATTACCTACGAGCAGTACTTC.

This rearrangement joins TRBV9 to TRBJ2-1, with D unresolved. The germline V gene encodes CDR1 SGDLS and CDR2 YYNGEE. The length of the CDR3 is 12 residues. Trimming took off 1 base at V and 5 bases at J, with 4 bases between the two ends. The CDR3 here is CASSVYNNEQFF. The CDR3 bases are TGTGCCAGCAGCGTATATAACAATGAGCAGTTCTTC.